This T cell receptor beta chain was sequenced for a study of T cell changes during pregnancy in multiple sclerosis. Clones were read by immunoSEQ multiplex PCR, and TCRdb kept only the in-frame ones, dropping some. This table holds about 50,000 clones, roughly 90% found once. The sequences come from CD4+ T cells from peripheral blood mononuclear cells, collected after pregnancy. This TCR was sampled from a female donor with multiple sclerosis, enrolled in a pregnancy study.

Here the CDR3 DNA reads TGTGCCAGCAGCTTTGGAGCCGCGGGAGGGGCAGAGACCCAGTACTTC. Its protein product is CASSFGAAGGAETQYF. The chain combines TRBV7-2 with TRBJ2-5; 9 bases are a match to TRBD2. Germline V gene data show CDR1 as SGHTA and CDR2 as FQGNSA. The J segment lost 4 bases and the V segment lost 3 bases, leaving 9 bases of the junction unmatched. This CDR3 is 16 amino acids long.